This T cell receptor beta chain was identified during a study of cytomegalovirus exposure and HLA in healthy donors. Healthy bone marrow donors made up the cohort. Notes on the study in general: As immune exposure information, only CMV serostatus was available. While the bulk of TCR sequences proved rare, some public TCRs turned up in many donors.

As for this clone: What it binds is unknown.

Primers: 60 Vbeta forward and 13 Jbeta reverse. TCRdb's table, derived via immunoSEQ multiplex PCR, lists solely in-frame clones and lacks some. The table records some 100,000 clones, 79% of them present only once. The CDR3 is 12 amino acids. V was clipped by 8 bases and J by 5 bases, with 10 bases between them. CDR1 and CDR2 from the germline V gene are MDHEN and SYDVKM. The specimen sequenced was PBMCs. The V and J genes are TRBV28 and TRBJ1-5; perhaps TRBD1 as D (5 bases). The source of this sequence is a female donor in good health and CMV-seropositive. The CDR3 nucleotides read TGTGCCAGCGGTCCAGGGTATCAGCCCCAGCATTTT. Translating it yields CASGPGYQPQHF.